This T cell receptor (beta chain) was recovered during a study of neurological immune-mediated disorders (dated by TCRdb to 2018 to 2020). Describing the broader study: Among the approximately 34 multiple sclerosis patients, relapsing-remitting MS accounted for around 30 and secondary progressive MS accounted for 3. Alongside PBMC samples, the set of 106 TCR-beta libraries contained longitudinal samples, technical triplicates, and paired CD4+ and CD8+ T-cell subsets that had been sorted. The cohort included some 68 subjects: approximately 14 with HAM/TSP, some 35 with multiple sclerosis, and 20 or so healthy controls. Peripheral blood TCR-beta repertoires from patients with HTLV-I-associated myelopathy (HAM/TSP), patients with multiple sclerosis, and healthy controls were compared in the study using UMI-based sequencing.

This clonotype has at least ten counts. There is no known antigen for this receptor. No much larger clone exists at a distance of one base, and base qualities are not known. For the unsorted PBMC libraries, 2 million PBMCs were stored in RNAlater at -80 degrees C until RNA extraction and were used to generate the libraries. Multiple sclerosis patients were enrolled in a US clinical protocol under which disease progression was evaluated by magnetic resonance imaging. Peripheral blood underwent Ficoll-Hypaque density gradient centrifugation to isolate PBMCs, which were then cryopreserved in liquid nitrogen. The research as a whole found: The MS cluster was not associated with any clinical or MRI features, and the authors stated that larger cohorts are needed. TCR clonal expansion was highest in HAM/TSP patients and lowest in MS patients, with MS patients falling below even healthy controls. No identical CDR3 amino acid sequences were shared among expanded clones across subjects, suggesting private TCR-beta repertoires in all groups. In phylogenetic analysis, the repertoires of 18 of 34 MS patients grouped into a cluster of related CDR3 sequences, which suggests a possible signature at the repertoire level.

V loses 7 bases, J loses 6 bases, and the germline ends lie 7 bases apart. Reading the germline V gene gives CDR1 SQVTM and CDR2 ANQGSEA. The CDR3 sequence holds 9 residues, the cysteine and phenylalanine included. Here the CDR3 DNA is all that survives: 27 bases in frame from base 1. cDNA synthesis used template-switch 5'RACE with a primer carrying a 10-nucleotide random unique molecular identifier tagging each TCR transcript. Every sequencing run covered 15-18 subjects and yielded more than 160 million TCR-beta sequences. Total RNA was extracted with the RNeasy kit. The KAPA Real-time Library Amplification kit was used to amplify TCR-beta VDJ regions with primers targeting the TCR constant region and the 5'RACE anchor. Sample indexes and Illumina adaptors were added in a first PCR, after which library yield was increased in a second PCR. After Ampure bead purification, the roughly 650 bp TCR product was size-selected on a 2% E-gel SizeSelection system. Before pooling, libraries had their quality checked on a Bioanalyzer, their concentration measured with Qubit, and their quantity determined with the Kapa Library Quantification kit. An Illumina HiSeq 2500 sequenced the libraries paired-end 2 x 150 bp. To increase sequence diversity, 25-30% phiX was spiked into each library pool. On the study's bioinformatics: The quality-filtered reads were processed with the UMI-based MiGEC pipeline, whose error correction step removed more than 75% of the raw TCR sequences. IMGT germline references were used for aligning VDJ genes, and each clonotype was defined as a unique CDR3 amino acid sequence together with its V-J genes. Clonal expansion, Shannon diversity and CDR3 relatedness were evaluated with VDJtools (CalcPairwiseDistances, ClusterSamples), while phylogenetic trees were built in CLCbio workbench. Clones with at least 8 unique UMIs were defined as expanded, with this threshold being based on coefficient-of-variation modelling across technical triplicates. TCRdb passed the public sequencing reads through fastp at Q25 and MiXCR, retaining productive beta sequences. Records with the same CDR3 protein are collapsed into one entry carrying the most frequent genes and DNA. The V and J calls and clone size are TCRdb's, not the authors'. This sample lists around 61,000 distinct CDR3 sequences; 5.2% were detected once. Around 6% of the sample is taken by the ten largest.

This clonotype originated in a human donor with multiple sclerosis. The donor label of this sample is uncertain. The rearrangement combines TRBV29-1 with TRBJ2-7, with the D segment identity uncertain. Material for sequencing was PBMCs. The CDR3 reads as follows: CSDLVEQYF. The DNA sequence is TGCAGCGATTTGGTCGAGCAGTACTTC.